This TCR beta chain was documented in a study of T cell clonotyping in hematopoietic cell transplantation. Produced via immunoSEQ multiplex PCR; TCRdb's table is partial and in-frame only. The repertoire consists of 10,000 to 15,000 clones, with approximately 90% occurring once and the leading ten covering 1.2%. The study, taken as a whole, reports: Recipient TCR diversity dropped after transplant; expanded clonotypes rose from day 30 to 180. Few recipient clonotypes overlapped donors; over 95% were de novo at given depth. No sorting was done, leaving CD4 and CD8 contributions mixed. Broader posttransplant TCR repertoire diversity was predicted by graft donor and pretransplant recipient Inverse Simpson Index values.

Germline CDR1 is MNHEY and CDR2 is SVGAGI. V was clipped by 4 bases and J by 0 bases; unmatched bases: 8. The CDR3 covers 16 residues. Notes on this clone: Its antigen is not known.

This TCR derives from a man aged 25-40 years in good health. Some clones in this sample may be carry-over from other donors' samples. V is TRBV6-5 and J is TRBJ2-7; 8 nucleotides agree with TRBD2. The sequenced sample consisted of peripheral blood mononuclear cells. CDR3 sequence (DNA): TGTGCCAGCAGTTCCCGGTGGAGCGGGAGCTCCTACGAGCAGTACTTC. Encoded protein: CASSSRWSGSSYEQYF.